This is a list of T cell receptor beta chains from one sample in a study of CD8+ T cells in alopecia areata. This table comes from immunoSEQ multiplex PCR, and its TCRdb copy is limited to in-frame clones, with some not included. The profile shows roughly 190,000 clones, around three fifths of them singletons. The sequenced sample was CD4+ T cells sorted from blood, obtained at week 24, from a patient treated with tofacitinib. The receptors come from a human donor with alopecia areata. The CDR3 runs from the conserved cysteine through the conserved F or W. The order of the fields is clone size, V gene, J gene, D gene, CDR3 protein, CDR3 DNA. D genes are given only for firm matches. Part of the rows lack a size; the others show once, few, many or a class for expanded clones.

size: NA
V: TRBV7-2
J: TRBJ1-6
D: NA
CDR3: CASSQERVVHSPLHF
DNA: TGTGCCAGCAGCCAAGAGAGGGTGGTACATTCACCCCTCCACTTT

size: NA
V: TRBV4-3
J: TRBJ1-2
D: NA
CDR3: CASSLSGALNYGYTF
DNA: TGCGCCAGCAGCCTATCAGGGGCCCTTAACTATGGCTACACCTTC

size: NA
V: TRBV29-1
J: TRBJ2-1
D: TRBD2
CDR3: CSVGTSDTYNEQFF
DNA: TGCAGCGTCGGGACTAGCGACACATACAATGAGCAGTTCTTC

size: NA
V: TRBV27
J: TRBJ1-5
D: NA
CDR3: CASRGLGGGYQPQHF
DNA: TGTGCCAGCAGAGGGCTGGGGGGCGGGTATCAGCCCCAGCATTTT

size: NA
V: TRBV29-1
J: TRBJ2-4
D: NA
CDR3: CSVAQSRTKNIQYF
DNA: TGCAGCGTTGCCCAGAGCAGAACCAAAAACATTCAGTACTTC

size: many
V: TRBV11-3
J: TRBJ1-2
D: NA
CDR3: CASSPTGHPNYGYTF
DNA: TGTGCCAGCAGCCCCACGGGACACCCTAACTATGGCTACACCTTC

size: many
V: TRBV19
J: TRBJ1-5
D: NA
CDR3: CASSKEDQPQHF
DNA: TGTGCCAGTAGCAAGGAGGATCAGCCCCAGCATTTT

size: NA
V: TRBV7-8
J: TRBJ1-6
D: NA
CDR3: CASSFGLSYNSPLHF
DNA: TGTGCCAGCAGCTTCGGGCTCTCCTATAATTCACCCCTCCACTTT

size: NA
V: TRBV15
J: TRBJ2-3
D: NA
CDR3: CATSFEDTQYF
DNA: TGTGCCACCAGCTTTGAAGATACGCAGTATTTT

size: NA
V: TRBV7-2
J: TRBJ2-3
D: TRBD2
CDR3: CASSLSGGTDTQYF
DNA: TGTGCCAGCAGCCTTAGCGGGGGCACAGATACGCAGTATTTT

size: once
V: TRBV29-1
J: TRBJ1-1
D: NA
CDR3: CSVHPPATEAFF
DNA: TGCAGCGTTCATCCTCCGGCCACTGAAGCTTTCTTT

size: NA
V: TRBV30
J: TRBJ2-7
D: TRBD2
CDR3: CAWSATLAGSSYEQYF
DNA: TGTGCCTGGAGTGCGACTCTAGCGGGAAGCTCCTACGAGCAGTACTTC